The T cell receptor beta chain under discussion was sequenced for a study of cytotoxic CD8 clonotypes in ibrutinib-treated CLL. Study information: Included were about 11 relapsed/refractory and about 15 treatment-naive patients, of whom 17 to 18 were IGHV unmutated. Recorded responses included approximately 25 partial and 2 complete; following median roughly 70 months, roughly 15 stayed remitted and roughly 12 progressed. Averaging across samples gave roughly 250,000 productive templates and roughly 88,000 productive rearrangements.

CDR1 and CDR2 from the germline V gene are MNHNY and SVGAGI (reference sequence). V was trimmed by 7 bases and J by 9 bases, leaving 10 bases between them. This CDR3 has 11 residues. Using immunoSEQ multiplex PCR, the repertoire was profiled, and TCRdb retains in-frame clones only, with some absent. The data contain 150,000 or so clones, approximately 91% of them singletons. Sample: PBMCs, taken at disease progression, from a patient treated with ibrutinib. The sequence was obtained from a human donor with chronic lymphocytic leukemia. The chain couples TRBV6-6 to TRBJ2-1; D ambiguous. The CDR3 DNA follows: TGTGCCAGCACCGCCGTGGGTGAGCAGTTCTTC. As protein: CASTAVGEQFF.